A selection of T cell receptor beta chains follows, all from one sample in a study of T cells in Graves' hyperthyroidism and ophthalmopathy. One entry per CDR3 protein, called by TCRdb with MiXCR from the multiplex PCR reads. The repertoire consists of about 500,000 distinct CDR3 sequences, with about 16% occurring once and the leading ten covering around 32%. The sequenced sample consisted of blood. The receptors were gathered from a woman between 25 and 40 years old with Graves' ophthalmopathy. CDR3s include the opening cysteine and the closing phenylalanine or tryptophan. The D gene is left open where the match is weak. The size of a clone is reported for some rows only, either as once, few or many, or as a class for expanded clones.

D	size	J	V	CDR3	DNA
TRBD2	.	TRBJ2-1	TRBV9	CASSVASGRDNEQFF	TGTGCCAGCAGCGTCGCTAGCGGGAGGGACAATGAGCAGTTCTTC
.	many	TRBJ2-5	TRBV20-1	CSVLEDSQETQYF	TGCAGTGTCTTAGAGGACAGCCAAGAGACCCAGTACTTC
.	many	TRBJ2-7	TRBV2	CASMYRLGSGEQYF	TGTGCCAGCATGTACCGATTGGGGTCGGGGGAGCAGTACTTC
TRBD2	few	TRBJ2-1	TRBV6-1	CASSYLAGNEQFF	TGTGCCAGCAGTTACTTAGCGGGGAATGAGCAGTTCTTC
TRBD1	many	TRBJ2-2	TRBV12-3/TRBV12-4	CASSPTGDYTGELFF	TGTGCCAGCAGCCCGACAGGGGACTACACCGGGGAGCTGTTTTTT
TRBD1	once	TRBJ2-5	TRBV10-2	CASSGQAETQYF	TGCGCCAGTTCGGGACAGGCAGAGACCCAGTACTTC
.	.	TRBJ2-4	TRBV27	CASSLSRTTKNIQYF	TGTGCCAGCAGTTTAAGCCGGACAACCAAAAACATTCAGTACTTC
.	few	TRBJ2-1	TRBV20-1	CSAREGLVHNEQFF	TGCAGTGCTAGAGAGGGGCTAGTACACAATGAGCAGTTCTTC
.	many	TRBJ1-4	TRBV20-1	CSARPFPQANEKLFF	TGCAGTGCTAGACCATTTCCTCAGGCTAATGAAAAACTGTTTTTT
TRBD2	.	TRBJ2-3	TRBV6-1	CASRTRWAGGPSTDTQYF	TGTGCCAGCAGAACCCGGTGGGCGGGAGGACCAAGCACAGATACGCAGTATTTT
.	few	TRBJ1-2	TRBV7-2	CASSPQGVYGYTF	TGTGCCAGCAGTCCACAGGGTGTCTATGGCTACACCTTC
TRBD1	few	TRBJ2-7	TRBV6-1	CASSGPRGTGGSWEQYF	TGTGCCAGCAGTGGCCCCAGGGGGACAGGGGGTTCGTGGGAGCAGTACTTC
.	many	TRBJ1-5	TRBV20-1	CSATPSNQPQHF	TGCAGTGCCACCCCCTCTAATCAGCCCCAGCATTTT
.	.	TRBJ2-6	TRBV5-6	CASSLAGTTASGANVLTF	TGTGCCAGCAGCTTGGCCGGGACCACGGCGTCTGGGGCCAACGTCCTGACTTTC
TRBD1	once	TRBJ2-7	TRBV15	CATNPGTGSSYEQYF	TGTGCCACCAATCCGGGGACAGGGAGCTCCTACGAGCAGTACTTC
TRBD1	many	TRBJ2-7	TRBV18	CASSPPTGQRSYEQYF	TGTGCCAGCTCACCACCGACAGGGCAAAGATCCTACGAGCAGTACTTC
.	many	TRBJ2-7	TRBV30	CAWTQGPYEQYF	TGTGCCTGGACCCAGGGGCCCTACGAGCAGTACTTC
TRBD2	many	TRBJ2-1	TRBV5-8	CASTYIGTSYEQFF	TGTGCCAGCACCTATATCGGGACTAGCTATGAGCAGTTCTTC
.	many	TRBJ2-1	TRBV29-1	CSAPFAGRSYNEQFF	TGCAGCGCCCCGTTTGCGGGCCGCTCCTACAATGAGCAGTTCTTC
.	many	TRBJ2-1	TRBV6-5	CASSYETGSYNEQFF	TGTGCCAGCAGTTACGAGACAGGCTCCTACAATGAGCAGTTCTTC
.	many	TRBJ2-3	TRBV14	CASSQTIGAQGTDTQYF	TGTGCCAGCAGCCAAACAATCGGGGCTCAGGGCACAGATACGCAGTATTTT
.	many	TRBJ2-3	TRBV11-3	CASSNAGTDTQYF	TGTGCCAGCAGCAATGCAGGGACAGATACGCAGTATTTT
TRBD2	many	TRBJ2-7	TRBV5-1	CASSPGGFFYEQYF	TGCGCCAGCAGTCCGGGAGGGTTCTTCTACGAGCAGTACTTC
.	many	TRBJ1-1	TRBV29-1	CSVDPDNWGTEAFF	TGCAGCGTTGACCCGGACAACTGGGGCACTGAAGCTTTCTTT
.	few	TRBJ2-2	TRBV7-2	CASSPNLGTGELFF	TGTGCCAGCAGCCCGAATCTCGGGACCGGGGAGCTGTTTTTT
.	.	TRBJ2-1	TRBV6-2/TRBV6-3	CASSYSTSVHNEQFF	TGTGCCAGCAGTTACTCGACGAGCGTCCACAATGAGCAGTTCTTC
TRBD1	many	TRBJ2-1	TRBV11-2	CASSGDSLPSYNEQFF	TGTGCCAGCAGCGGGGACAGCCTCCCCTCCTACAATGAGCAGTTCTTC
.	many	TRBJ2-7	TRBV11-2	CASSFSRQVHEQYF	TGTGCCAGCAGCTTCTCCCGACAGGTTCACGAGCAGTACTTC
TRBD1	few	TRBJ2-7	TRBV9	CASSVGEGASYEQYF	TGTGCCAGCAGCGTAGGCGAGGGGGCGTCCTACGAGCAGTACTTC
TRBD2	many	TRBJ2-7	TRBV20-1	CSARPGLAGYEQYF	TGCAGTGCTAGACCGGGACTAGCGGGATACGAGCAGTACTTC
TRBD2	many	TRBJ2-5	TRBV2	CASSSGTSGLGETQYF	TGTGCCAGCAGTTCGGGGACTAGCGGGTTAGGAGAGACCCAGTACTTC
TRBD2	.	TRBJ2-7	TRBV28	CASSFPPPGTSGPYEQYF	TGTGCCAGCAGTTTCCCACCTCCCGGGACTAGCGGACCCTACGAGCAGTACTTC
TRBD1	few	TRBJ2-7	TRBV20-1	CSAEVGQGALNEQYF	TGCAGTGCCGAGGTGGGACAGGGGGCGCTCAACGAGCAGTACTTC
TRBD1	.	TRBJ2-1	TRBV5-5	CAAGQGINNEQFF	TGTGCCGCAGGACAGGGAATAAATAATGAGCAGTTCTTC
TRBD2	many	TRBJ2-3	TRBV3-1	CASSQKGAGRADTQYF	TGTGCCAGCAGCCAAAAAGGAGCGGGAAGAGCAGATACGCAGTATTTT
.	.	TRBJ2-5	TRBV28	CASSFRTAWEAQYF	TGTGCCAGCAGTTTCCGGACCGCCTGGGAGGCCCAGTACTTC
.	many	TRBJ2-7	TRBV29-1	CSVIPTGYEQYF	TGCAGCGTGATCCCCACGGGGTACGAGCAGTACTTC
TRBD2	few	TRBJ2-5	TRBV18	CASSLKITSGTQETQYF	TGTGCCAGCTCACTTAAGATAACTAGCGGGACCCAAGAGACCCAGTACTTC
.	many	TRBJ2-2	TRBV18	CASSPWDHGNTGELFF	TGTGCCAGCTCACCATGGGACCATGGGAACACCGGGGAGCTGTTTTTT
TRBD2	few	TRBJ2-1	TRBV5-4	CASSLDRGLARVDEQFF	TGTGCCAGCAGCTTGGACAGGGGACTAGCGAGAGTGGATGAGCAGTTCTTC
.	many	TRBJ2-7	TRBV10-3	CAITASGEQYF	TGTGCCATCACCGCGTCGGGGGAGCAGTACTTC
TRBD1	many	TRBJ2-7	TRBV27	CASSLWTGGLTYEQYF	TGTGCCAGCAGTTTATGGACAGGGGGCCTCACCTACGAGCAGTACTTC
.	many	TRBJ2-1	TRBV5-6	CASTMNNEQFF	TGTGCCAGCACTATGAACAATGAGCAGTTCTTC
.	many	TRBJ2-5	TRBV5-8	CASSLLAEQETQYF	TGTGCCAGCAGCTTGTTGGCAGAACAAGAGACCCAGTACTTC
.	few	TRBJ2-1	TRBV6-6	CASSYSGIYEQFF	TGTGCCAGCAGTTACTCAGGCATTTATGAGCAGTTCTTC
TRBD2	many	TRBJ2-5	TRBV20-1	CSGGEAGGRPETQYF	TGCAGTGGGGGGGAAGCGGGAGGGCGTCCGGAGACCCAGTACTTC
.	many	TRBJ2-5	TRBV6-5	CASSSALWETQYF	TGTGCCAGCAGTTCGGCACTCTGGGAGACCCAGTACTTC
TRBD1	.	TRBJ1-4	TRBV28	CASSLLGGLTTNEKLFF	TGTGCCAGCAGTTTACTAGGGGGCCTTACAACTAATGAAAAACTGTTTTTT